Shown below are 8 T cell receptor beta chains from a single sample sequenced in a study of immune heterogeneity within non-small cell lung tumors. Bulk tumor genomic DNA served as template, at about 600 ng per sample. Several widely spaced biopsies per primary tumor were taken during surgery. The cohort was untreated, with newly diagnosed non-small cell lung cancer undergoing curative surgery. With 32 V and 13 J primers, multiplex PCR amplified the TCR beta CDR3. TCRdb recomputed calls from the multiplex PCR reads with MiXCR, one row per CDR3 protein. This table holds 2,500 to 3,000 distinct CDR3 sequences, roughly a quarter found once. The specimen was lung tumor tissue. These receptors were obtained from a man aged 60-69 years with non-small cell lung cancer.

This clonotype is labeled as large. The chain combines TRBV29-1 with TRBJ1-4; the D gene is possibly TRBD1 (6 bases). From germline, CDR1 is SQVTM and CDR2 ANQGSEA. The V end was cut by 3 bases, the J end by 8 bases, with 13 bases between. The CDR3 length is 13 residues. DNA of the CDR3: TGCAGCGTTGACGAGACAGGCGGAGAAAAACTGTTTTTT. The encoded protein is CSVDETGGEKLFF.

By sample share, this clonotype is medium-sized. The rearrangement uses TRBV6-1 and TRBJ2-5, with D perhaps TRBD2 (6 bases). Germline CDR1 MNHNS, CDR2 SASEGT. The CDR3 runs to 15 residues. With 8 bases removed from V and 2 bases from J, the gap between germline ends came to 18 bases. CDR3 region: CASRSGSGGQETQYF. For the CDR3, the DNA is TGTGCCAGCCGTTCCGGGAGCGGAGGACAAGAGACCCAGTACTTC.

As for this clonotype: This may be a read error, as it is one base from a much larger clone. CDR3 nucleotide sequence: TGTGCCAGCAGCTTACAGTTAGGATATGATTCACCCCCCCACTTT. This codes for CASSLQLGYDSPPHF. The V call is TRBV7-9, the J call TRBJ1-6; D not resolved. The CDR3 runs 15 residues. Looked up from germline, CDR1 is SEHNR and CDR2 is FQNEAQ (reference sequence).

By sample fraction, this clonotype is large. CDR3 residues: CASSYRGRAFETQYF. The DNA of the CDR3 is TGTGCCAGCAGTTATCGCGGGAGGGCCTTCGAGACCCAGTACTTC. The chain links TRBV6-1 to TRBJ2-5, with 9 bases that match TRBD2. This CDR3 is built from 15 residues. V shed 5 bases and J 5 bases; nucleotides not matched to a gene: 9. Germline V gene lookup returns CDR1 MNHNS and CDR2 SASEGT.

This clonotype ranks as medium-sized. The V and J genes are TRBV6-1 and TRBJ1-4; the D is unclear. The CDR3 is 13 amino acids. V was trimmed by 5 bases and J by 6 bases, leaving 10 bases between them. Germline lookup yields CDR1 MNHNS and CDR2 SASEGT. The CDR3 here is CASSYRSYEKLFF. The CDR3 nucleotides read TGTGCCAGCAGTTATCGGTCTTATGAAAAACTGTTTTTT.

In its sample, this clonotype ranks as medium-sized. The chain couples TRBV19 to TRBJ2-1, with TRBD1 identical over 7 bases. This CDR3 has 11 amino acids. V dropped 6 bases and J dropped 9; count of bases not matched to a gene: 2. Germline CDR1 is LNHDA and CDR2 is SQIVND (reference sequence). The CDR3 loop is CASRQGSEQFF. The CDR3 DNA reads TGTGCCAGTAGACAGGGGAGTGAGCAGTTCTTC. Full variable domain (rest looked up from reference TRBV19 and TRBJ2-1): DGGITQSPKYLFRKEGQNVTLSCEQNLNHDAMYWYRQDPGQGLRLIYYSQIVNDFQKGDIAEGYSVSREKKESFPLTVTSAQKNPTAFYLCASRQGSEQFFGPGTRLTVL.

Regarding this clonotype: This sequence may be a read error, since a much larger clone differs from it by one base. For the CDR3, the DNA is TGTGCCAGCAGCTTAGATCTGGTGGGGCAAAAGACCCAGTACTTC. Translating gives CASSLDLVGQKTQYF. This chain links TRBV11-2 with TRBJ2-5; tentative D call: TRBD1 (5 bases). The CDR3 totals 15 residues. The germline V gene has CDR1 SGHAT and CDR2 FQNNGV. Trimming left V 0 bases short and J 6 bases short, with 14 bases between.

This clonotype has just a few counts. The chain links TRBV29-1 to TRBJ2-5; 8 bases are a match to TRBD2. Germline values: CDR1 SQVTM, CDR2 ANQGSEA. The CDR3 is 14 residues long. Unmatched junction bases numbered 10, after V lost 3 bases and J lost 7 bases. CDR3 residues: CSVDRGGRGGTQYF. CDR3 sequence (DNA): TGCAGCGTTGATCGGGGGGGGCGAGGCGGGACCCAGTACTTC.